The source of this T cell receptor beta chain is a study of Tregs in tolerant kidney transplant recipients. Related graft donors supplied nonmyeloablative bone marrow transplants, and mixed chimerism was transient. Thawed PBMCs were FACS-sorted into unstimulated CD4+CD25+CD127- regulatory T cells, CD4+CD25- non-regulatory cells, CD4 and CD8 cells. Here immunoSEQ multiplex PCR was the method, and the copy in TCRdb shows in-frame clones only, minus some. The table shows approximately 50,000 clones, with about 91% occurring only once. The V end lost 2 bases, the J end lost 14 bases, and 14 bases lay between the germline ends. CDR1 SGHDT and CDR2 YYEEEE come from the germline V gene. The CDR3 covers 12 residues.

This chain joins TRBV5-6 and TRBJ2-1, with D possibly matching TRBD2 (6 bases). This TCR derives from a human patient who received a combined kidney and bone marrow transplant. T cells may partly derive from the graft donor. Sequenced material: CD8+ T cells from blood (PBMCs), taken 24 months after the transplant. In DNA form, the CDR3 reads TGTGCCAGCAGCTTCACGGGAGCCGGCAAGTTCTTC. This sequence encodes CASSFTGAGKFF. Looking up the rest from reference TRBV5-6 and TRBJ2-1 gives the full variable domain: DAGVTQSPTHLIKTRGQQVTLRCSPKSGHDTVSWYQQALGQGPQFIFQYYEEEERQRGNFPDRFSGHQFPNYSSELNVNALLLGDSALYLCASSFTGAGKFFGPGTRLTVL.